The sequence of this T cell receptor beta chain was determined in a study of shared clonotypes between healthy human individuals. Background on the study: In total, the donors were a couple of women and three men aged 18 to 49. Study-level points and caveats: In this cohort, only blood was sampled, and tissue repertoires likely differ. Clonotype sharing among donors likely depends on sequencing depth.

Generated by immunoSEQ multiplex PCR, the TCRdb table keeps only in-frame clones and is missing some. Of under 1,100,000 clones listed, about 77% are singletons. In the case of this clone: Its target is unknown.

V lost 2 bases and J 8 bases, leaving 6 bases between the germline ends. This CDR3 is 12 amino acids long. The V gene's germline CDR1 is SNHLY and CDR2 FYNNEI. Sequenced: memory CD4+ T cells sorted from blood. The sample's subset: CD45RA-negative fraction. The J gene is TRBJ1-4, the V gene TRBV2; D not certain. The source is a man in his late teens or twenties in good health. This CDR3 reads CASSENSEKLFF. The CDR3 DNA reads as TGTGCCAGCAGTGAAAACAGCGAAAAACTGTTTTTT.